Listed below are T cell receptor beta chains from one sample, sequenced in a study of beta chain features in type 1 diabetes. Measured with immunoSEQ multiplex PCR; TCRdb has only the in-frame clones, and not every one. The table shows about 190,000 clones, with approximately 8% occurring only once. The material sequenced was central memory CD4+ T cells from blood. The receptors come from a man between 18 and 35 years old with type 1 diabetes. CDR3s include the opening cysteine and the closing phenylalanine or tryptophan. A D gene is named only where the DNA matches it firmly. Part of the rows lack a size; the others show once, few, many or a class for expanded clones.

clone_size	v_call	d_call	j_call	cdr3_nt	cdr3_aa
few	TRBV5-4	TRBD1	TRBJ1-1	TGTGCCAGCAGCTCTCCGGGACAGGTGAACACTGAAGCTTTCTTT	CASSSPGQVNTEAFF
few	TRBV28	NA	TRBJ2-7	TGTGCCAGCAGTTCTCCTCGGCGGGAGCAGTACTTC	CASSSPRREQYF
NA	TRBV5-4	TRBD1	TRBJ2-1	TGTGCCAGCAGCTTGTCTCGGACAGGCTACAATGAGCAGTTCTTC	CASSLSRTGYNEQFF
few	TRBV11-2	TRBD2	TRBJ2-2	TGTGCCAGCAGCTTAAACGGCGGGGGGGCGAACACCGGGGAGCTGTTTTTT	CASSLNGGGANTGELFF
few	TRBV19	TRBD1	TRBJ2-5	TGTGCCAGTAGTCTTCGGACAGGGGGCGCGGGGGAGACCCAGTACTTC	CASSLRTGGAGETQYF
many	TRBV29-1	NA	TRBJ1-1	TGCAGCGCCACGGGTAGGACTGAAGCTTTCTTT	CSATGRTEAFF
NA	TRBV28	NA	TRBJ1-6	TGTGCCAGCAGGCGTCGTGAGAATTCACCCCTCCACTTT	CASRRRENSPLHF
few	TRBV5-6	TRBD1	TRBJ1-5	TGTGCCAGCAGCTTCGGACCAGACAGGGGGAATCAGCCCCAGCATTTT	CASSFGPDRGNQPQHF
few	TRBV30	NA	TRBJ1-6	TGTGCCTGGAGTGTACGGGGGGGGTCACCCCTCCACTTT	CAWSVRGGSPLHF
NA	TRBV15	NA	TRBJ2-3	TGTGCCACCAGCAGATCCGGGACACAAAATACGCAGTATTTT	CATSRSGTQNTQYF
many	TRBV29-1	NA	TRBJ2-1	TGCAGCGTTGAGGGGTTCGATGGGCAGGGGAAAGTCAATGAGCAGTTCTTC	CSVEGFDGQGKVNEQFF
NA	TRBV4-2	NA	TRBJ2-5	TGTGCCAGCAGCCAAGAAACAGTCAGCCAAGAGACCCAGTACTTC	CASSQETVSQETQYF
NA	TRBV5-4	TRBD2	TRBJ2-5	TGTGCCAGCAGCCTGGGACTAGCGGGGTCCCAAGAGACCCAGTACTTC	CASSLGLAGSQETQYF
NA	TRBV6-5	NA	TRBJ2-2	TGTGCCACGCAAAACAGGGATACCGGGGAGCTGTTTTTT	CATQNRDTGELFF
few	TRBV2	TRBD2	TRBJ2-7	TGTGCCATACCTACTAGCGGGAGAGGCGAGCAGTACTTC	CAIPTSGRGEQYF
NA	TRBV4-3	TRBD2	TRBJ2-1	TGCGCCAGCAGCCAAGATCGGAACGGGGGGGCCATCCTTGGTGAGCAGTTCTTC	CASSQDRNGGAILGEQFF
NA	TRBV11-3	TRBD2	TRBJ2-5	TGTGCCAGCACCCCAGGACTAGCGAGGCAAGAGACCCAGTACTTC	CASTPGLARQETQYF
NA	TRBV7-6	NA	TRBJ2-7	TGTGCCAGCAGCTTAGGGGGGCTGTCTGGTGGGTACGAGCAGTACTTC	CASSLGGLSGGYEQYF
NA	TRBV6-5	NA	TRBJ1-2	TGTGCCAGCAGACACACAGGGATTTCGAATGGCTACACCTTC	CASRHTGISNGYTF
many	TRBV7-2	NA	TRBJ1-5	TGTGCCAGCAGCTTTACAACGAATAGCAATCAGCCCCAGCATTTT	CASSFTTNSNQPQHF
NA	TRBV7-7	TRBD1	TRBJ2-1	TGTGCCAGCAGCCAGGGACAGGGTGTGGGTGGGGAGCAGTTCTTC	CASSQGQGVGGEQFF
NA	TRBV30	TRBD2	TRBJ2-1	TGTGCCTGGACCGGGACTAGCTCCTACAATGAGCAGTTCTTC	CAWTGTSSYNEQFF
NA	TRBV9	TRBD1	TRBJ1-2	TGTGCCAGCGGACGACAGGGAGTTGATGGCTACACCTTC	CASGRQGVDGYTF
few	TRBV7-9	NA	TRBJ1-2	TGTGCCAGCAGCAAGACAGGCGAAATTGGCTACACCTTC	CASSKTGEIGYTF
NA	TRBV10-3	TRBD2	TRBJ2-1	TGTGCCACCAACGCAGCGGGGGACTTCAATGAGCAGTTCTTC	CATNAAGDFNEQFF
NA	TRBV5-1	TRBD1	TRBJ1-5	TGCGCCAGCAGCTTGGGGGACAGGTTAGATCCCCAGCATTTT	CASSLGDRLDPQHF
NA	TRBV18	NA	TRBJ2-6	TGTGCCAGCTCACTGCGACAGGCCGGGGCCAACGTCCTGACTTTC	CASSLRQAGANVLTF
few	TRBV30	TRBD1	TRBJ1-5	TGTGCCTGGAGTGCCGGGACAGGGGCCAGTTGGGGTCAGCATTTT	CAWSAGTGASWGQHF
few	TRBV10-3	TRBD2	TRBJ2-5	TGTGCCACAGACCGGGGGGGCCAAGAGACCCAGTACTTC	CATDRGGQETQYF
NA	TRBV6-6	TRBD1	TRBJ1-4	TGTGCCAGCAGTTACTCTGCAGGGGGTGGCGAAAAACTGTTTTTT	CASSYSAGGGEKLFF
few	TRBV4-2	NA	TRBJ1-3	TGTGCCAGCAGCCCCGGTGGAGAGGGTGGAAACACCATATATTTT	CASSPGGEGGNTIYF
NA	TRBV14	NA	TRBJ1-5	TGTGCCAGCAGCCAAGTCGTCGGGGGGCCCCAGCATTTT	CASSQVVGGPQHF
NA	TRBV5-4	TRBD1	TRBJ2-5	TGTGCCAGCAGCTTGGAGGGGGCCTGGGGACAAGAGACCCAGTACTTC	CASSLEGAWGQETQYF
few	TRBV7-8	NA	TRBJ2-1	TGTGCCAGCAGCGCTTCGGGGAATCAGCAGTTCTTC	CASSASGNQQFF
many	TRBV6-5	NA	TRBJ1-1	TGTGCCAGCAGCCCCTTTCGCGGGCAAGCTTTCTTT	CASSPFRGQAFF
NA	TRBV9	NA	TRBJ1-2	TGTGCCAGCAGCGTCTCAGGGGATAACTATGGCTACACCTTC	CASSVSGDNYGYTF
NA	TRBV15	NA	TRBJ2-7	TGTGCCACCAGCAGAGATCAGACGGGACAGTACTTC	CATSRDQTGQYF
NA	TRBV28	NA	TRBJ2-3	TGTGCCAGCAGTTCCCCCCACATTTCAGATACGCAGTATTTT	CASSSPHISDTQYF
few	TRBV30	TRBD1	TRBJ1-2	TGTGCCTGGAGGGGGGGGACAGGGGATGGCTACACCTTC	CAWRGGTGDGYTF
NA	TRBV4-3	TRBD2	TRBJ2-2	TGCGCCAGCAGCCAAGTGGGACTAGGTTACACCGGGGAGCTGTTTTTT	CASSQVGLGYTGELFF
NA	TRBV10-3	TRBD1	TRBJ2-6	TGTGCCATCAGTGGAACGGACAGGGGAAGCTCTGGGGCCAACGTCCTGACTTTC	CAISGTDRGSSGANVLTF
few	TRBV7-2	NA	TRBJ2-3	TGTGCCAGCAGCGTTTCCCGGGGAATTAGCACAGATACGCAGTATTTT	CASSVSRGISTDTQYF
few	TRBV7-2	NA	TRBJ1-2	TGTGCCAGCAGCGCGAAAGGACAGAGCGCCTATGGCTACACCTTC	CASSAKGQSAYGYTF
many	TRBV7-2	TRBD1	TRBJ1-5	TGTGCCAGCAGCTTGACAGGGGTAAATCAGCCCCAGCATTTT	CASSLTGVNQPQHF
few	TRBV19	TRBD1	TRBJ1-4	TGTGCCAGTACCCGGGACAGGGGTGAAAAACTGTTTTTT	CASTRDRGEKLFF
few	TRBV27	TRBD2	TRBJ2-7	TGTGCCAGCAGTTTATCCCTAGCGGGGGCGGGAGAGCAGTACTTC	CASSLSLAGAGEQYF
few	TRBV28	TRBD1	TRBJ1-1	TGTGCCAGCAGTTTAGGGGGACAGGGGGCGGTATCTGAAGCTTTCTTT	CASSLGGQGAVSEAFF
NA	TRBV5-4	NA	TRBJ1-2	TGTGCCAGCAGCACGACAGGAGATAACTATGGCTACACCTTC	CASSTTGDNYGYTF
few	TRBV10-2	TRBD1	TRBJ2-7	TGCGCCAGCACCGTCGGACAGGGGCAGTACTTC	CASTVGQGQYF
few	TRBV5-4	TRBD1	TRBJ2-7	TGTGCCAGCAGCTCAGCTGACAGGGACTACGAGCAGTACTTC	CASSSADRDYEQYF
few	TRBV28	TRBD2	TRBJ2-3	TGTGCCAGCACTCAGCGGGGGGTCACAGATACGCAGTATTTT	CASTQRGVTDTQYF
few	TRBV10-1	TRBD2	TRBJ2-1	TGCGCCAGCAGTGAGTCGACTCGGCTAGCGGGAGCCCAGCAGTTCTTC	CASSESTRLAGAQQFF
NA	TRBV7-9	TRBD1	TRBJ2-3	TGTGCCAGCAGTCACATGACAGGGGAAACAGATACGCAGTATTTT	CASSHMTGETDTQYF
NA	TRBV10-3	TRBD1	TRBJ2-1	TGTGCCATCAGTGAGAGCAGGGGGCTCAATGAGCAGTTCTTC	CAISESRGLNEQFF
few	TRBV7-2	NA	TRBJ2-1	TGTGCCAGCAGCTCCCCGAGGGCGTGGCAGTTCTTC	CASSSPRAWQFF
NA	TRBV5-4	NA	TRBJ1-4	TGTGCCAGCAGCTTGGCCGGGTCTGCAACTAATGAAAAACTGTTTTTT	CASSLAGSATNEKLFF
few	TRBV7-9	NA	TRBJ1-1	TGTGCCAGCAGCTTGGCAGGGAAAGCTTTCTTT	CASSLAGKAFF
few	TRBV6-6	TRBD1	TRBJ2-7	TGTGCCAGCAGTTCGCCGGGACAGGGAACAACCTACGAGCAGTACTTC	CASSSPGQGTTYEQYF
NA	TRBV5-8	TRBD2	TRBJ2-5	TGTGCCAGCAGCTGGGGACTAGCGGCACAAGAGACCCAGTACTTC	CASSWGLAAQETQYF